The clone carrying this TCR beta chain has ten or more counts. A single record per CDR3 protein comes from TCRdb applying MiXCR to the RACE reads. The sample consists of around 180,000 distinct CDR3 sequences, almost 30% of them appearing once. CDR1 is MNHEY and CDR2 is SVGEGT in the germline V gene. The V segment lost 2 bases and the J segment 6 bases; nucleotides outside the gene matches: 7. This CDR3 is built from 16 residues. These data come from a study of human T cells and chemical hapten exposure. Time point in this sample: pre-sensitization, week 0. Treatment: therapeutic diphenylcyclopropenone sensitization with weekly scalp DPC.

The receptor was derived from a woman in her twenties or thirties with alopecia areata. Some clones in this sample may be carry-over from other donors' samples. The sample in question was whole blood, obtained in connection with sensitization to the hapten diphenylcyclopropenone (DPC). The chain carries TRBV6-2 or TRBV6-3 and TRBJ2-3; 11 bases fit TRBD2. The CDR3 spells CASSYGLAGLLDTQYF. CDR3 DNA: TGTGCCAGCAGTTACGGACTAGCGGGTCTCTTGGATACGCAGTATTTT.